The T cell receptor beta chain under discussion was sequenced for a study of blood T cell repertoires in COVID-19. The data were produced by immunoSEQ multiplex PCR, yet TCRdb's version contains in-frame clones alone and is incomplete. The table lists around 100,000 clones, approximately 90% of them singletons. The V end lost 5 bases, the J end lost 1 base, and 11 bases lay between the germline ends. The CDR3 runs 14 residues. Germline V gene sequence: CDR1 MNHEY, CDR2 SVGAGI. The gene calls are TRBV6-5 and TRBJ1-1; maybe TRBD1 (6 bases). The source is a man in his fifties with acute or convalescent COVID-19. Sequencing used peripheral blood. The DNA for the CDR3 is TGTGCCAGCAGTCCATTGACAGGGAACACTGAAGCTTTCTTT. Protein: CASSPLTGNTEAFF.